One and the same sample provided the 11 T cell receptor beta chains below, sequenced in a study of Graves' ophthalmopathy and Graves' hyperthyroidism. Beta-chain TCR CDR3 regions were amplified from RNA transcripts. HTBI-primed RT-PCR formed the first round, and a multiplex PCR formed the second. In TCRdb, the multiplex PCR reads were re-called with MiXCR into one record per CDR3 protein. The sample consists of 900,000 to 1,200,000 distinct CDR3 sequences, about 40% of them appearing once. Sample: peripheral blood or thyroid tissue (not recorded which). These receptors were collected from an adult man with Graves' hyperthyroidism.

This clonotype was seen many times. V usage is TRBV7-2 and J usage is TRBJ2-2; 8 bases match TRBD2. J was trimmed by 5 bases and V by 2 bases; bases with no gene match: 1. Germline V CDR1 and CDR2: SGHTA, FQGNSA. The CDR3 totals 14 residues. Written as DNA, the CDR3 is TGTGCCAGCAGCTTAAAGCGGGGGACCGGGGAGCTGTTTTTT. This sequence encodes CASSLKRGTGELFF.

This clonotype has just a few counts. The genes are TRBV12-3 or TRBV12-4 and TRBJ2-6; 7 nucleotides align to TRBD2. The CDR3 is made up of 16 amino acids. V lost 3 bases to trimming and J lost 2 bases; unmatched junction nucleotides: 4. The CDR3 DNA reads TGTGCCAGCAGTTTGCGTGGGGGGGCTGGGGCCAACGTCCTGACTTTC. Protein sequence: CASSLRGGAGANVLTF.

A note on this clonotype: This may be a read error: a much more frequent sequence differs by one nucleotide. The J gene is TRBJ2-5, the V gene TRBV7-2; tentatively, D is TRBD1 or TRBD2 (6 bases each). Germline values: CDR1 SGHTA, CDR2 FQGNSA. V dropped 1 base and J dropped 5 bases, with 23 bases sitting between them. This CDR3 region has 18 residues. CDR3 protein: CASSLGRGELLASETQYF. The CDR3 DNA is TGTGCCAGCAGCTTAGGGAGGGGGGAGCTACTAGCTTCCGAGACCCAGTACTTC.

The chain has TRBV2 and TRBJ1-6; TRBD1 aligns across 9 bases. Germline V CDR1 and CDR2: SNHLY, FYNNEI. Trimming cost V 3 bases and J 7 bases; bases outside gene matches: 1. The CDR3 length is 14 residues. The CDR3 spells CASSDGQGNSPLHF. The CDR3 DNA reads as TGTGCCAGCAGTGACGGACAGGGGAATTCACCCCTCCACTTT.

This clonotype showed up many times. J is TRBJ2-7 and V is TRBV5-1; 13 bases align to TRBD2. CDR3 size: 14 residues. V was pared by 3 bases and J by 6 bases, with 3 bases of the junction left unmatched. Looked up from germline, CDR1 is SGHRS and CDR2 is YFSETQ. CDR3 coding DNA: TGCGCCAGCAGCTACGGGACTAGCGGGACCGAGCAGTACTTC. Its protein product is CASSYGTSGTEQYF.

On this clonotype: An end of the junction does not agree with germline; a read error may underlie this. The chain links TRBV7-2 to TRBJ1-5; D call uncertain. The CDR3 has 15 residues. Germline V CDR1 and CDR2: SGHTA, FQGNSA. CDR3 sequence (DNA): TGTGCTAGCAACCAGGCCCTCGGGGGCAATCAGCCCCAGCATTTT. This encodes CASNQALGGNQPQHF.

V usage is TRBV29-1 and J usage is TRBJ1-2; 8 nucleotides agree with TRBD1. Germline CDR1 reads SQVTM; CDR2 reads ANQGSEA. The ends lost 6 bases at V and 2 bases at J; junction bases unmatched: 5. This CDR3 region has 13 residues. The CDR3 DNA is TGCAGCGTACGACAGGGGCGCAACTATGGCTACACCTTC. It is translated as CSVRQGRNYGYTF.

This clonotype was recorded a few times. The V gene is TRBV12-3 or TRBV12-4, the J gene TRBJ1-1, with D unclear. The CDR3 covers 13 residues. Trimming left V 6 bases short and J 1 base short, with 9 bases between. The CDR3 protein is CASRSESNTEAFF. The CDR3 coding sequence is TGTGCCAGCAGGTCTGAGTCGAACACTGAAGCTTTCTTT.

The genes are TRBV12-3 or TRBV12-4 and TRBJ1-2; 9 bases map to TRBD1. With 5 bases clipped from V and 8 bases from J, the junction kept 12 bases outside the gene matches. CDR3 length: 15 residues. The CDR3 protein is CASSGPGQGAWGYTF. DNA of the CDR3: TGTGCCAGCAGTGGACCGGGACAGGGTGCTTGGGGCTACACCTTC.

This clonotype was seen only once. V usage is TRBV20-1 and J usage is TRBJ2-3, with 7 bases identical to TRBD2. This CDR3 spans 15 amino acids. With V trimmed by 1 base and J by 2 bases, 6 bases remained unmatched. The germline CDR1 and CDR2 sequences are DFQATT and SNEGSKA (reference sequence). The CDR3 DNA is TGCAGTGCTAGAGTGGCAGCGGGGACCACAGATACGCAGTATTTT. This sequence encodes CSARVAAGTTDTQYF.

This clonotype was observed many times. The chain has TRBV2 and TRBJ2-2; the D gene is possibly TRBD2 (5 bases). Trimming took 0 bases from V and 4 from J, leaving 9 bases between them. The CDR3 is 15 residues long. Germline V gives CDR1 SNHLY, CDR2 FYNNEI. CDR3 coding DNA: TGTGCCAGCAGTGAAGCGCTGGAGGCCACCGGGGAGCTGTTTTTT. Its translation: CASSEALEATGELFF.